This T cell receptor (beta chain) derives from a study of blood T cell repertoires in COVID-19. Study-wide context: Samples of COVID-19 (acute and convalescent) were obtained from the United States, Italy and Spain. PBMCs, B-cell-depleted T cells, or T cells were the source of the cDNA or gDNA that made up the material.

Per the study methods: For nucleated cells, counts were estimated from reference gene primer amplification. TCRdb keeps only in-frame clones here, not all; method: immunoSEQ multiplex PCR. That table is the source of V, J and clone size, and D and trimming were worked out from the DNA. The sample includes tens of thousands of clones, about 84% seen only once; the top ten take around 10%. CDR3 length: 15 amino acids. The germline V gene has CDR1 MNHEY and CDR2 SVGEGT. J gave up 7 bases and V 2 bases, and 5 bases lay outside the gene matches. The source material was peripheral blood. The chain is built from TRBV6-2 or TRBV6-3 and TRBJ1-5, with 10 bases fitting TRBD1. This sequence originates from a man in his 60s with acute or convalescent COVID-19. CDR3: CASSYRGQGVQPQHF. CDR3 coding DNA: TGTGCCAGCAGTTACCGTGGACAGGGGGTCCAGCCCCAGCATTTT.